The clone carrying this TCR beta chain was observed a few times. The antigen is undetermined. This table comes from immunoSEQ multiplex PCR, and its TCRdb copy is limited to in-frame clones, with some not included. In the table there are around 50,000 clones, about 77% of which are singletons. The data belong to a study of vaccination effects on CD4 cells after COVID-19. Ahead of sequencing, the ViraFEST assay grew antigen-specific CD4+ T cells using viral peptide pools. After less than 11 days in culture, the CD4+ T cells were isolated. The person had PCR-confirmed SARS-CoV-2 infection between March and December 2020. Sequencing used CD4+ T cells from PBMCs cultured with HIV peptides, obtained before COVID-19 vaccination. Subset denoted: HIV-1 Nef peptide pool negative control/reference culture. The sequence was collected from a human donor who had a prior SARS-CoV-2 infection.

The CDR3 nucleotides are TGTGCCAGCAGTCCGGCGGGAGGGTACAATGAGCAGTTCTTC. Its translation is CASSPAGGYNEQFF. The rearrangement joins TRBV6-6 to TRBJ2-1; 9 bases align to TRBD2. This CDR3 region has 14 residues. Germline V CDR1 and CDR2: MNHNY, SVGAGI (reference sequence). V was clipped by 5 bases and J by 4 bases; unmatched bases: 3.